This T cell receptor (beta chain) was profiled in a study of blood T cells in healthy people across ages. The study's findings and limits: Measured against age, TCR beta diversity per million T cells decreased in a roughly linear manner. Both naive CD4+ cell counts and diversity were greater in long-lived donors than in aged donors.

The CDR3 has 14 residues. To note about this clonotype: Its antigen is unknown.

Primed by a sample-barcoded 5' primer and a J-beta primer mix, a second PCR proceeded for roughly 6 to 12 cycles. TCRdb reprocessed the 5' RACE reads with MiXCR, giving one entry per CDR3 protein. The sample records about 1.6 million distinct CDR3 sequences, 30% to 35% being singletons. Sequencing was performed on blood. The chain uses TRBV21-1 and TRBJ2-4. The J call is doubtful: the DNA matches TRBJ2-7 better. TRBV21-1 is noted as a pseudogene. This sequence originates from a woman younger than 45 in good health. CDR3 region: CASSLHESSYEQYV. The DNA for the CDR3 is TGTGCCAGCAGCCTCCACGAGAGCTCCTACGAGCAGTACGTC.